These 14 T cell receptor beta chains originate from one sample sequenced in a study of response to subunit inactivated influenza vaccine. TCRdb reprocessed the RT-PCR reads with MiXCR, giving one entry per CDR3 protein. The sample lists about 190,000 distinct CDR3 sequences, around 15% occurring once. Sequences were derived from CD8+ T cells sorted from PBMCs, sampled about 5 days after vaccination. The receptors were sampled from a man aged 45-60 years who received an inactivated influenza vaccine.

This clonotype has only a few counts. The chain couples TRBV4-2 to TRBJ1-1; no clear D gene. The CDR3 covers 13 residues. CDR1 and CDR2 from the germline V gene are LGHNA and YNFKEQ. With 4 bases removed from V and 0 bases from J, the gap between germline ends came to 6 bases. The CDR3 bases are TGTGCCAGCAGCCGCCGGCTGAACACTGAAGCTTTCTTT. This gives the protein CASSRRLNTEAFF.

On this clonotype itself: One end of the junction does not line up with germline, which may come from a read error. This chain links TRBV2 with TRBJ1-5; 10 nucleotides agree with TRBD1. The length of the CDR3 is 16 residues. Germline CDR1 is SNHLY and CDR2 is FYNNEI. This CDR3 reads CAISEAGTGAHQPQHF. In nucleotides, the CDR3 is TGTGCCATCAGTGAAGCGGGGACAGGGGCTCATCAGCCCCAGCATTTT.

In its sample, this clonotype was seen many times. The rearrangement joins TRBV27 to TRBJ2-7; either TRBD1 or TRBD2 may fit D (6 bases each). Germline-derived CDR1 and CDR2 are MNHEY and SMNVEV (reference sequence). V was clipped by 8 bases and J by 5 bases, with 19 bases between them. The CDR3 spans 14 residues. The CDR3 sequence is CASRSGGTVNEQYF. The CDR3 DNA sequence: TGTGCCAGCCGTTCCGGGGGCACGGTGAACGAGCAGTACTTC.

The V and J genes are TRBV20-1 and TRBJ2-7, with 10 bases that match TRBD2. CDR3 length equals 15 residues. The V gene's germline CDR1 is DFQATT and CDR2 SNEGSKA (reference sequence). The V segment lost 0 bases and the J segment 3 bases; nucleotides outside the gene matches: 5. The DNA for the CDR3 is TGCAGTGCTAGAGATCCTGGGACTAGCGACTACGAGCAGTACTTC. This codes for CSARDPGTSDYEQYF.

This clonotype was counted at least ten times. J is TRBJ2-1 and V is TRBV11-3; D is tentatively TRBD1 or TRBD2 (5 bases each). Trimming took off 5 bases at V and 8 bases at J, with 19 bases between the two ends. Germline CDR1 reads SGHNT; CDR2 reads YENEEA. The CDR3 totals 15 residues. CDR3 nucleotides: TGTGCCAGCAGCCCCGGGGAGAGGGGAAGCGATGAGCAGTTCTTC. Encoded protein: CASSPGERGSDEQFF.

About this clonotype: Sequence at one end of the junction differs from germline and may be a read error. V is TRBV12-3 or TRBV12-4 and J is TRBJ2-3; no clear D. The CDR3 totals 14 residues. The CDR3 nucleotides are TGTGCCAGCAGATTAGACGGGAGCACAGATACGCAGTATTTT. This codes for CASRLDGSTDTQYF.

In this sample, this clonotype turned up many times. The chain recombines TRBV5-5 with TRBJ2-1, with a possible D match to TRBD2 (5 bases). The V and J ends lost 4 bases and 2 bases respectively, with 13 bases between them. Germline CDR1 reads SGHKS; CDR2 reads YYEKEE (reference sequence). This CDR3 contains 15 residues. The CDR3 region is CASSPAGGPYNEQFF. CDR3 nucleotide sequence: TGTGCCAGCAGCCCAGCAGGAGGTCCCTACAATGAGCAGTTCTTC.

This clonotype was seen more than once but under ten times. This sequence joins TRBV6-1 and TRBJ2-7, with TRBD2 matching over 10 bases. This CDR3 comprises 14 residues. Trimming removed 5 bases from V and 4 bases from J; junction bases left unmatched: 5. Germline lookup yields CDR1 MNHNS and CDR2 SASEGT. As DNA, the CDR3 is TGTGCCAGCAGTCCCGGACTAGCGGATTACGAGCAGTACTTC. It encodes CASSPGLADYEQYF.

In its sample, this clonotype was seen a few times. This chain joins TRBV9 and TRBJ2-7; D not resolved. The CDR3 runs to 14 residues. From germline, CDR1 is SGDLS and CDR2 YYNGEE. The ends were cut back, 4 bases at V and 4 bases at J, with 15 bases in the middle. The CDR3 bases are TGTGCCAGCAGCCCCGGTGGCATAGGGTACGAGCAGTACTTC. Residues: CASSPGGIGYEQYF.

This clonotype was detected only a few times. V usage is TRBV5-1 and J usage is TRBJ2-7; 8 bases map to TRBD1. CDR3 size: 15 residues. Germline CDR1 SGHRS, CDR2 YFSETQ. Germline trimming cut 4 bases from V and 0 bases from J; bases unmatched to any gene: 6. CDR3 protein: CASSPGQAYSYEQYF. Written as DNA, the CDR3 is TGCGCCAGCAGCCCGGGACAGGCTTACTCCTACGAGCAGTACTTC.

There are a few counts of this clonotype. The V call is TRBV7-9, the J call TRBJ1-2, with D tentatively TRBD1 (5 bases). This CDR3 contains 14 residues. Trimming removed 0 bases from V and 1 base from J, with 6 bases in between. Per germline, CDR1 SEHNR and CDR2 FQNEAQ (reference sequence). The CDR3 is CASSLAGVNYGYTF. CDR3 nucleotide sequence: TGTGCCAGCAGCTTAGCAGGGGTTAACTATGGCTACACCTTC.

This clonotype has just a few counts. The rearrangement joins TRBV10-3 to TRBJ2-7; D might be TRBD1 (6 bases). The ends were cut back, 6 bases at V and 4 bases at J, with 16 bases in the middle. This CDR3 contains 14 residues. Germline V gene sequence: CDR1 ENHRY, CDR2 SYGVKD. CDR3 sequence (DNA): TGTGCCATCAGGGCTGGGGACAAATGGTACGAGCAGTACTTC. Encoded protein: CAIRAGDKWYEQYF.

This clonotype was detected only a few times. The CDR3 is CASTLDGLNYNEQFF. DNA of the CDR3: TGTGCCAGCACCCTGGACGGCCTGAACTACAATGAGCAGTTCTTC. The chain carries TRBV12-3 or TRBV12-4 and TRBJ2-1, with D hard to call. CDR3 length equals 15 residues. Trimming took 7 bases from V and 3 from J, leaving 16 bases between them.

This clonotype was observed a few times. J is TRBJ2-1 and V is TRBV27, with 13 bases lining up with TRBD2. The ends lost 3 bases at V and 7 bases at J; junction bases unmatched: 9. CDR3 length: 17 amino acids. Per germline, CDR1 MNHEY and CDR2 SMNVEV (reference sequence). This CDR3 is CASSFLFGTSGDNEQFF. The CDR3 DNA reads TGTGCCAGCAGTTTTCTGTTTGGGACTAGCGGGGATAATGAGCAGTTCTTC.